One and the same sample provided the 3 T cell receptor beta chains below, sequenced in a study of long-term antiretroviral therapy in people with HIV. The run of the v3.0 immunoSEQ assay was at survey level. Assay: immunoSEQ multiplex PCR; the TCRdb copy retains only in-frame clones and omits some. The sample has 20,000 to 25,000 clones; under 80% are singletons. The input for sequencing was unsorted PBMCs, taken 1.1 years before starting antiretroviral therapy. Every receptor here comes from a woman between 40 and 55 years old with HIV.

The chain uses TRBV27 and TRBJ2-1, with unresolved D. The germline V and J ends were trimmed by 2 bases and 6 bases, with 11 bases remaining between them. The CDR3 has 14 amino acids. Germline V gene lookup returns CDR1 MNHEY and CDR2 SMNVEV (reference sequence). The CDR3 DNA reads as TGTGCCAGCAGTTTACCGCCCCCCCGCAATGAGCAGTTCTTC. As protein: CASSLPPPRNEQFF.

In its sample, this clone was seen once. This chain joins TRBV7-9 and TRBJ2-5, with TRBD2 matching over 11 bases. Germline V CDR1 and CDR2: SEHNR, FQNEAQ (reference sequence). The CDR3 length is 14 residues. V lost 4 bases to trimming and J lost 4 bases; unmatched junction nucleotides: 2. CDR3 sequence reads: CASSSGLAGETQYF. For the CDR3, the DNA is TGTGCCAGCAGCTCCGGACTAGCGGGAGAGACCCAGTACTTC.

V and J are TRBV29-1 and TRBJ2-3; 7 nucleotides line up with TRBD2. V was clipped by 1 base and J by 2 bases; unmatched bases: 6. The CDR3 has 15 amino acids. CDR1 SQVTM and CDR2 ANQGSEA come from the germline V gene. CDR3 nucleotide sequence: TGCAGCGTTGAAGGGTGGCGGGGGACCACAGATACGCAGTATTTT. The encoded protein is CSVEGWRGTTDTQYF.